This TCR beta chain is from a study of blood T cell repertoires in COVID-19. Study details: Donors in the United States, Italy and Spain gave samples during acute or convalescent COVID-19. PBMCs, B-cell-depleted T cells, or T cells provided the cDNA or gDNA that made up the material.

Trimming at V came to 5 bases and at J to 3 bases, leaving 11 bases not matched to a gene. Germline-derived CDR1 and CDR2 are LGHDT and YNNKEL (reference sequence). CDR3 length: 16 residues. Authors' processing steps: Reference gene primer amplification gave estimated nucleated cell counts. Sequencing was performed with immunoSEQ multiplex PCR; in TCRdb, only in-frame clones are kept and a portion is missing. That table gives V, J and clone size, and the DNA gave D and trimming. The sample contains roughly 67,000 clones, roughly 92% of which appear only once. The clonotype comes from an older man with active COVID-19. The chain joins TRBV3-1 (or the pseudogene TRBV3-2) to TRBJ2-5; 8 bases line up with TRBD1. The sequenced sample consisted of peripheral blood. For the CDR3, the DNA is TGTGCCAGCAGCAAGTACACGGACAGGGAAAAAGAGACCCAGTACTTC. It translates to CASSKYTDREKETQYF.